Listed here are 28 T cell receptor beta chains from one sample, sequenced in a study of tumor-infiltrating lymphocytes in primary liver carcinoma. Starting from 500 ng of total RNA, TCR beta cDNA was produced with a primer in the constant region. Construction of TCR beta libraries relied on three successive nested multiplex PCR rounds employing slightly modified ARM-PCR. Researchers ran the first two PCR rounds for ten to eleven cycles each with TRBV1-TRBV30 forward primers and a C-beta reverse primer. TCRdb re-called the multiplex PCR reads with MiXCR, one entry per CDR3 protein. Here the sample spans about 110,000 distinct CDR3 sequences, 50% to 65% being singletons. Investigators took RNA and DNA out together from 20-30 mg of unsorted bulk tissue. Sequencing was done on a sample of liver tumor tissue from sampling region 1. The subset here: tumor region T1, superior pole. The receptor set was obtained from a woman aged 60-75 years with primary liver carcinoma and hepatitis B virus infection.

This clonotype was seen once. The chain recombines TRBV5-1 with TRBJ2-5; TRBD1 is a possible D gene (6 bases). CDR3 length: 15 amino acids. Between the trimmed V and J ends, which lost 7 bases and 2 bases, there was a span of 18 bases. Germline CDR1 is SGHRS and CDR2 is YFSETQ. The CDR3 loop reads CASGAGAGAQETQYF. CDR3 bases: TGCGCCAGCGGGGCCGGCGCAGGGGCGCAAGAGACCCAGTACTTC.

This clonotype was seen repeatedly, ten times or more. The chain recombines TRBV5-6 with TRBJ2-2; D may be TRBD2 (6 bases). This CDR3 is 15 amino acids long. Trimming took off 1 base at V and 4 bases at J, with 11 bases between the two ends. CDR1 and CDR2 from the germline V gene are SGHDT and YYEEEE. CDR3 region: CASSLFGRATGELFF. The DNA of the CDR3 is TGTGCCAGCAGCTTGTTCGGGAGAGCCACCGGGGAGCTGTTTTTT.

This clonotype was recorded at least ten times. The gene calls are TRBV4-2 and TRBJ1-5; unclear D gene. Trimming left V 2 bases short and J 6 bases short, with 8 bases between. Germline V gives CDR1 LGHNA, CDR2 YNFKEQ. The CDR3 is 13 residues long. CDR3 DNA sequence: TGTGCCAGCAGCCAAACAGTTGCTCAGCCCCAGCATTTT. Amino acid sequence: CASSQTVAQPQHF.

V usage is TRBV5-1 and J usage is TRBJ2-3; TRBD2 might be the D (5 bases). The CDR3 has 15 amino acids. V was trimmed by 0 bases and J by 4 bases, leaving 12 bases between them. Germline V gives CDR1 SGHRS, CDR2 YFSETQ. CDR3 in DNA: TGCGCCAGCAGCTTGGATGTGGGAGTGGCAGATACGCAGTATTTT. This sequence encodes CASSLDVGVADTQYF. Drawing the rest from reference TRBV5-1 and TRBJ2-3, the complete variable domain is KAGVTQTPRYLIKTRGQQVTLSCSPISGHRSVSWYQQTPGQGLQFLFEYFSETQRNKGNFPGRFSGRQFSNSRSEMNVSTLELGDSALYLCASSLDVGVADTQYFGPGTRLTVL.

V gene TRBV28 combines with J gene TRBJ2-2, with D uncertain. Germline CDR1 reads MDHEN; CDR2 reads SYDVKM. The length of the CDR3 is 16 residues. V was trimmed by 4 bases and J by 6 bases, leaving 18 bases between them. CDR3 sequence: CASSSVYHRAAGELFF. DNA of the CDR3: TGTGCCAGCAGTTCTGTTTACCATAGGGCTGCCGGGGAGCTGTTTTTT.

As concerns this clonotype: Since the CDR3 does not end with the conserved phenylalanine or tryptophan, this likely comes from a read error. This rearrangement joins TRBV11-2 to TRBJ2-1; tentatively, D is TRBD2 (6 bases). The ends were cut back, 6 bases at V and 5 bases at J, with 17 bases in the middle. Germline-derived CDR1 and CDR2 are SGHAT and FQNNGV. The CDR3 sequence is 15 residues long. As DNA, the CDR3 is TGTGCCAGCAGGCTAAGGCTAGCGTTCGACAATGAGCAGTTCCTC. Protein product: CASRLRLAFDNEQFL.

Details on this clonotype: An end of the junction does not agree with germline; a read error may underlie this. This chain links TRBV6-1 with TRBJ1-5; 8 positions agree with TRBD1. Germline CDR1 reads MNHNS; CDR2 reads SASEGT. The CDR3 is 17 amino acids. CDR3 region: CGSSDRGTRDRYQPQHF. CDR3 coding DNA: TGTGGCAGCAGTGATCGCGGGACCAGGGACAGGTATCAGCCCCAGCATTTT.

This clonotype has a single count. V usage is TRBV6-1 and J usage is TRBJ1-2; D is uncertain. The CDR3 spans 13 residues. The germline V and J ends were trimmed by 7 bases and 8 bases, with 17 bases remaining between them. In germline, CDR1 is MNHNS, CDR2 SASEGT. CDR3 DNA: TGTGCCAGCAAGACACAACCGAGGGAGGGCTACACCTTC. Translation gives CASKTQPREGYTF.

The table lists this clonotype with a few counts. A junction boundary mismatches the germline segment, possibly from a read error. This rearrangement joins TRBV11-2 to TRBJ2-7; TRBD2 might be the D (6 bases). The CDR3 sequence is 13 residues long. The germline V gene encodes CDR1 SGHAT and CDR2 FQNNGV. CDR3 sequence reads: CVSSLSNGSEQYF. The CDR3 DNA is TGTGTCAGCAGCTTATCTAACGGGAGCGAGCAGTACTTC.

Notes on this clonotype: At one end, the junction sequence differs from germline, possibly due to a read error. V and J are TRBV5-5 and TRBJ2-5; D ambiguous. CDR1 and CDR2 from the germline V gene are SGHKS and YYEKEE (reference sequence). The CDR3 contains 13 residues. CDR3 amino acids: CASSLQTQGTQYF. The CDR3, as DNA: TGTGCCAGCAGCTTGCAGACACAAGGGACCCAGTACTTC.

This clonotype was seen a single time. V usage is TRBV12-3 or TRBV12-4 and J usage is TRBJ2-3; D is possibly TRBD2 (8 bases). The CDR3 length is 16 residues. Between the trimmed V and J ends, which lost 5 bases and 15 bases, there was a span of 30 bases. CDR3 nucleotide sequence: TGTGCCAGCAGTCTACTTAGCGGGATAGGGACAGATACACATTATTTT. Its translation is CASSLLSGIGTDTHYF.

On this clonotype: The junction shows a germline mismatch at one end, possibly a read error. The rearrangement uses TRBV29-1 and TRBJ2-7, with D perhaps TRBD1 (6 bases). CDR3 size: 14 residues. Germline V gene data show CDR1 as SQVTM and CDR2 as ANQGSEA. CDR3 in DNA: TGCAGCGTTACGATGACAGGCCAGACCTACAAGCAATACTTC. As protein: CSVTMTGQTYKQYF.

This clonotype was recorded once. V and J are TRBV11-2 and TRBJ2-7; TRBD2 matches at 8 bases. CDR3 length: 16 amino acids. V shed 9 bases, J shed 9 bases, and the junction held 22 bases outside the gene matches. From germline, CDR1 is SGHAT and CDR2 FQNNGV. The CDR3 nucleotides are TGTGCCAGTACGACTCCTGGGCGGGAGGCAATGGGGGTGCAGTACTTC. Translating it yields CASTTPGREAMGVQYF.

At least ten counts were recorded for this clonotype. This sequence joins TRBV29-1 and TRBJ2-1, with 10 bases fitting TRBD1. From germline, CDR1 is SQVTM and CDR2 ANQGSEA. The J segment lost 6 bases and the V segment lost 1 base, leaving 3 bases of the junction unmatched. The CDR3 is made up of 14 amino acids. This chain's CDR3 is CSVEGGTGANEQFF. The CDR3 region has the DNA TGCAGCGTTGAAGGAGGGACAGGGGCCAATGAGCAGTTCTTC.

Turning to this clonotype: A clone one base away is much larger, so this may be a read error. The chain joins TRBV12-3 or TRBV12-4 to TRBJ2-1; the match to TRBD2 covers 8 bases. This CDR3 comprises 15 residues. The CDR3 sequence is CANSPAGGSGKGSFF. CDR3 nucleotide sequence: TGTGCCAACAGTCCCGCCGGGGGTAGCGGGAAAGGGTCGTTCTTC.

Concerning this clonotype: Sequence at one end of the junction differs from germline and may be a read error. The chain joins TRBV7-9 to TRBJ1-5, with 7 bases that match TRBD1. This CDR3 region has 15 residues. Germline V gene lookup returns CDR1 SEHNR and CDR2 FQNEAQ (reference sequence). The CDR3 DNA is TGTGCAAGCAGCTTAGTGGGACAGAGTCATCAGCCCCAGCATTTT. Translation: CASSLVGQSHQPQHF.

This clonotype was counted once. At one of its ends the junction is not consistent with the germline gene, which may arise from a read error. The rearrangement uses TRBV7-8 and TRBJ2-1; 13 positions match TRBD2. CDR3 length: 15 amino acids. Germline values: CDR1 SGHVS, CDR2 FQNEAQ. CDR3 DNA: TGTGCCAGCATATACGGGACTAGCGGGACTCATGAGCATTTCTTC. Its translation: CASIYGTSGTHEHFF.

This clonotype occurred many times. V gene TRBV29-1 combines with J gene TRBJ2-3; TRBD2 matches 11 bases. J gave up 3 bases and V 1 base, and 6 bases lay outside the gene matches. Germline values: CDR1 SQVTM, CDR2 ANQGSEA. This CDR3 is built from 16 residues. This CDR3 is CSVEASGRLWTDTQYF. The CDR3 DNA reads TGCAGCGTTGAAGCTAGCGGGAGGCTCTGGACAGATACGCAGTATTTT.

About this clonotype itself: One end of the junction fails to match germline, which may point to a read error. CDR3 DNA: TGCACCAGCAGCTTCGGGACAGGGTTACCCTCTAATGAAAAACTGTTTTTT. This encodes CTSSFGTGLPSNEKLFF. The chain is built from TRBV5-1 and TRBJ1-4; 9 bases are shared with TRBD1. This CDR3 is built from 17 residues. CDR1 and CDR2 (germline): SGHRS, YFSETQ.

This clonotype appeared many times. The V call is TRBV5-8, the J call TRBJ1-5; TRBD1 is a possible D gene (5 bases). V shed 3 bases and J shed 4 bases, with 8 bases lying between them. Germline values: CDR1 SGHTS, CDR2 YDEGEE. CDR3 length: 13 amino acids. CDR3 coding DNA: TGTGCCAGCAGCTCGGGGCTAAATCAGCCCCAGCATTTT. Residues: CASSSGLNQPQHF.

The chain uses TRBV18 and TRBJ1-3; TRBD1 is a possible D gene (5 bases). V dropped 1 base and J dropped 0 bases, with 7 bases sitting between them. CDR3 size: 15 residues. In germline, CDR1 is KGHSH, CDR2 LQKENI. CDR3 region: CASSPRQRSGNTIYF. In nucleotides, the CDR3 is TGTGCCAGCTCACCACGACAGCGCTCTGGAAACACCATATATTTT.

The chain uses TRBV7-3 and TRBJ2-3, with D uncertain. Trimming removed 5 bases from V and 0 bases from J, with 12 bases in between. This CDR3 contains 15 residues. Germline V gene data show CDR1 as SGHTA and CDR2 as FQGTGA. The CDR3 nucleotides are TGTGCCAGCAGCCAAAACCTCGGGAGCACAGATACGCAGTATTTT. This encodes CASSQNLGSTDTQYF.

Note on this clonotype: A single base separates this from a much larger clone, so it may be a read error. The chain couples TRBV6-5 to TRBJ1-6; D perhaps matches TRBD1 (6 bases). V lost 6 bases and J 9 bases, leaving 15 bases between the germline ends. Germline loops: CDR1 MNHEY, CDR2 SVGAGI. There are 14 residues in the CDR3. The CDR3 DNA reads TGTGCCAGCAGGATCCGGGACATGCCTTCACCCCTCCACTTT. It specifies CASRIRDMPSPLHF.

In the case of this clonotype: Given a much more abundant clone one base away, this may be a read error. The CDR3 loop is CSAGPEGDEQYF. CDR3 DNA sequence: TGCAGCGCTGGCCCGGAGGGCGACGAGCAGTACTTC. V gene TRBV29-1 combines with J gene TRBJ2-7; TRBD2 is a possible D gene (6 bases). V was shortened by 7 bases and J by 5 bases, with 15 bases between the two germline ends. From germline, CDR1 is SQVTM and CDR2 ANQGSEA. The CDR3 is 12 residues long.

In regard to this clonotype: Germline is not matched at one junction end, which may reflect a read error. The rearrangement links TRBV11-1 to TRBJ1-1, with 12 bases matching TRBD1. CDR3 size: 17 residues. Germline lookup yields CDR1 SGHAT and CDR2 FQDESV (reference sequence). DNA for the CDR3: TGTACCAGCAGCGCCGGGACAGGGGGCGGGTCGGGCACTGAAGCTTTCTTT. Translation: CTSSAGTGGGSGTEAFF.

Only a few counts were recorded for this clonotype. The chain is built from TRBV24-1 and TRBJ2-1; TRBD2 matches at 8 bases. This CDR3 contains 13 residues. V lost 7 bases and J lost 8; bases outside the gene matches: 6. CDR1 KGHDR and CDR2 SFDVKD come from the germline V gene. CDR3 sequence (DNA): TGTGCCACCAGCGGGGGGGTATCGGATGAGCAGTTCTTC. It codes for CATSGGVSDEQFF.

Of note for this clonotype: Without the conserved terminal phenylalanine or tryptophan, this CDR3 likely stems from a read error. The chain employs TRBV6-5 and TRBJ1-2, with no clear D. This CDR3 region has 13 residues. Germline CDR1 is MNHEY and CDR2 is SVGAGI. DNA of the CDR3: TGCGCCAGCAGCCCAGCATCTACCTATGGCTACACCTAC. The encoded protein is CASSPASTYGYTY.

The rearrangement uses TRBV11-2 and TRBJ2-1; TRBD2 is a possible D gene (6 bases). The CDR3 consists of 13 residues. From germline, CDR1 is SGHAT and CDR2 FQNNGV. V was trimmed by 1 base and J by 15 bases, leaving 16 bases between them. The CDR3 here is CASSLAGGPFWFF. The CDR3 DNA reads TGTGCCAGCAGCTTAGCAGGAGGGCCTTTTTGGTTCTTC.